This TCR beta chain emerged from a study of T cell repertoires in cytomegalovirus infection. In this sample, this clonotype turned up many times. Its specificity is unknown. TCRdb called the reads again in MiXCR, with one record for every CDR3 protein. The repertoire holds some 480,000 distinct CDR3 sequences, with roughly a third as singletons. The sequence was collected from a human donor in good health (CMV status not recorded). Some clones in this sample may be carry-over from other donors' samples. The material sequenced was cultured PBMCs, taken from culture after CMV antigen stimulation.

The CDR3 loop is CASSLLGEGTEAFF. DNA for the CDR3: TGTGCCAGCAGTTTATTAGGGGAAGGCACTGAAGCTTTCTTT. The gene calls are TRBV28 and TRBJ1-1; TRBD1 is a possible D gene (5 bases). The CDR3 has 14 amino acids. CDR1 MDHEN and CDR2 SYDVKM come from the germline V gene. V was shortened by 1 base and J by 4 bases, with 10 bases between the two germline ends.